This TCR beta chain originates from a study of identical twins. TCRdb re-called the 5' RACE reads with MiXCR, one entry per CDR3 protein. The table shows 500,000 or so distinct CDR3 sequences, with 14% occurring only once. Study-wide findings and caveats: Excess sharing by twins proved weaker in beta out-of-frame sequences.

This CDR3 is built from 14 residues. CDR1 is SQVTM, CDR2 ANQGSEA, per germline. The ends were cut back, 4 bases at V and 0 bases at J, with 9 bases in the middle. With regard to this clonotype: Its target is unknown.

These same records also appear under a second study, on yellow fever vaccine responses in identical twins.

The TCR was taken from a woman younger than 30 in good health. Input material: CD4+ T cells sorted from blood. J is TRBJ2-2 and V is TRBV29-1; D is unclear. CDR3 DNA: TGCAGCGTTGTCGCTCCGCCGAACACCGGGGAGCTGTTTTTT. It translates to CSVVAPPNTGELFF.